The present entry profiles one T cell receptor beta chain with its context. Its antigen remains unknown. The germline CDR1 and CDR2 sequences are SQVTM and ANQGSEA. The ends were cut back, 6 bases at V and 0 bases at J, with 15 bases in the middle. The CDR3 totals 16 residues. This sample was included in a study of T-cell memory formation after mild COVID-19. Overall study context: The TCR clusters were mostly specific to one donor. Study-level results: Among contracting clones, CD4+ were mainly CM/EM and CD8+ enriched in EMRA. Among clones contracting day 15 to 85, CD4/CD8 was balanced, whereas later expanders leaned CD4+. The study detected some responding clones in pre-infection memory, suggesting cross-reactive memory joined.

TCRdb reprocessed the 5' RACE reads with MiXCR, giving one entry per CDR3 protein. The table has about 400,000 distinct CDR3 sequences, roughly 15% seen once. The sample taken for sequencing was PBMCs or a T cell subset sorted from them (not recorded which). The chain employs TRBV29-1 and TRBJ2-6; D not certain. The clonotype comes from a man between 18 and 35 years old who had mild COVID-19 (a few samples of this study predate the infection). Cell type and time point are not known. CDR3 sequence reads: CSVAISRGSGANVLTF. The CDR3 bases are TGCAGCGTGGCCATATCCCGCGGCTCTGGGGCCAACGTCCTGACTTTC.